Below are 27 T cell receptor beta chains sequenced from a single sample in a study of T cell repertoires in cytomegalovirus infection. TCRdb passed the reads through MiXCR, listing each CDR3 protein once. This sample carries more than 400,000 distinct CDR3 sequences, 26% of them seen once, and the ten largest clones take roughly 13%. The source material was PBMCs. The origin of the receptors is a human donor in good health (CMV status not recorded). Some clones in this sample may be carry-over from other donors' samples.

The chain couples TRBV7-8 to TRBJ1-3; 7 nucleotides match TRBD1. CDR1 is SGHVS and CDR2 is FQNEAQ in the germline V gene. Trimming at V came to 1 base and at J to 8 bases, leaving 11 bases not matched to a gene. The CDR3 length is 16 residues. CDR3 nucleotides: TGTGCCAGCAGCTTAGAGTTCTCCGCAGGGGGGTACACCATATATTTT. Amino acid sequence: CASSLEFSAGGYTIYF.

This sequence joins TRBV28 and TRBJ1-1; D unclear. V gave up 6 bases and J gave up 1 base, with 18 bases separating them. This CDR3 is built from 16 residues. Per the germline V gene, CDR1 is MDHEN and CDR2 is SYDVKM. This CDR3 is CASSSDTRLTNTEAFF. CDR3 coding DNA: TGTGCCAGCAGCTCCGACACGCGGCTGACGAACACTGAAGCTTTCTTT.

V and J are TRBV20-1 and TRBJ2-1; maybe TRBD2 (6 bases). The ends were cut back, 2 bases at V and 3 bases at J, with 11 bases in the middle. The CDR3 consists of 14 residues. The germline gives CDR1 DFQATT, CDR2 SNEGSKA (reference sequence). The chain's CDR3 is CSARKGGDYNEQFF. As DNA, the CDR3 is TGCAGTGCTAGAAAGGGAGGAGACTACAATGAGCAGTTCTTC.

This clonotype has just a few counts. The rearrangement joins TRBV5-4 to TRBJ2-2, with 7 bases lining up with TRBD2. Germline assignment: CDR1 SGHNT and CDR2 YYREEE (reference sequence). The CDR3 covers 16 residues. The J segment lost 4 bases and the V segment lost 1 base, leaving 7 bases of the junction unmatched. CDR3 residues: CASSLKTGGGTGELFF. CDR3 DNA: TGTGCCAGCAGCTTGAAGACGGGAGGCGGCACCGGGGAGCTGTTTTTT.

This clonotype was counted between two and nine times. The chain uses TRBV19 and TRBJ1-5; 9 positions match TRBD1. This CDR3 region has 15 residues. Germline CDR1 LNHDA, CDR2 SQIVND (reference sequence). With V trimmed by 0 bases and J by 5 bases, 2 bases remained unmatched. CDR3 residues: CASSIETGGYQPQHF. In DNA form, the CDR3 reads TGTGCCAGTAGTATAGAGACAGGGGGATATCAGCCCCAGCATTTT.

This clonotype was seen many times. The V and J genes are TRBV7-8 and TRBJ1-5; weak D call: TRBD1 (5 bases). CDR3 length: 14 amino acids. Germline V gene data show CDR1 as SGHVS and CDR2 as FQNEAQ. Deletions cut 3 bases from V and 7 bases from J, with 13 bases between. The CDR3 reads CASSFGGGMQPQHF. The CDR3 bases are TGTGCCAGCAGCTTCGGGGGGGGGATGCAGCCCCAGCATTTT.

This clonotype was found a few times. The rearrangement uses TRBV19 and TRBJ1-1, with D possibly TRBD1 on 6 matching bases. Germline loops: CDR1 LNHDA, CDR2 SQIVND (reference sequence). This CDR3 is built from 15 residues. Trimming took 2 bases from V and 4 from J, leaving 14 bases between them. Here the CDR3 reads CASSIRAGDFTEAFF. The DNA for the CDR3 is TGTGCCAGTAGTATAAGGGCAGGGGATTTCACTGAAGCTTTCTTT. Based on the CDR3 plus reference TRBV19 and TRBJ1-1, the full variable domain is DGGITQSPKYLFRKEGQNVTLSCEQNLNHDAMYWYRQDPGQGLRLIYYSQIVNDFQKGDIAEGYSVSREKKESFPLTVTSAQKNPTAFYLCASSIRAGDFTEAFFGQGTRLTVV.

This clonotype was found many times. The CDR3 coding sequence is TGTGCCAGCAGCTTAGAGCAGGGGGGAACCTACGAGCAGTACTTC. It is translated as CASSLEQGGTYEQYF. J is TRBJ2-7 and V is TRBV7-8; possibly TRBD1 for D (7 bases). The CDR3 runs 15 residues. Germline values: CDR1 SGHVS, CDR2 FQNEAQ. The V and J ends lost 1 base and 2 bases respectively, with 12 bases between them.

The CDR3 DNA follows: TGTGCCAGCAGGCCCGTAGTGTTCCCAGATACGCAGTATTTT. Translation: CASRPVVFPDTQYF. V and J are TRBV6-2 or TRBV6-3 and TRBJ2-3; no clear D gene. The CDR3 covers 14 residues. Trimming took off 6 bases at V and 4 bases at J, with 14 bases between the two ends. Germline V gene data show CDR1 as MNHEY and CDR2 as SVGEGT.

There are many counts of this clonotype. This chain joins TRBV7-2 and TRBJ2-5; the D is unclear. This CDR3 comprises 13 residues. CDR1 SGHTA and CDR2 FQGNSA come from the germline V gene. Trimming took 5 bases from V and 5 from J, leaving 12 bases between them. CDR3 protein: CASSPGRSETQYF. The CDR3 DNA sequence: TGTGCCAGCAGCCCGGGCCGCTCGGAGACCCAGTACTTC.

This rearrangement joins TRBV6-1 to TRBJ1-2; 8 bases align to TRBD1. CDR3 length: 17 residues. After removal of 6 bases from V and 4 bases from J, the junction contained 16 bases not matched to a gene. CDR1 is MNHNS and CDR2 is SASEGT in the germline V gene. CDR3 amino acids: CASRPATGTGLAYGYTF. The CDR3 DNA sequence: TGTGCCAGCAGACCAGCTACCGGGACAGGATTGGCCTATGGCTACACCTTC.

This clonotype was recorded at least ten times. CDR3 nucleotides: TGTGCCAGCAGCTCGGACCGGATAAACACCATATATTTT. Protein sequence: CASSSDRINTIYF. This sequence joins TRBV7-2 and TRBJ1-3; D unresolved. CDR1 is SGHTA and CDR2 is FQGNSA in the germline V gene. Trimming left V 4 bases short and J 6 bases short, with 10 bases between. This CDR3 is built from 13 residues.

This clonotype was detected ten times or more. CDR3 DNA sequence: TGTGCCAGCAGCTTAAATCCAATGGTCATTCGGGGCTACGAGCAGTACTTC. This gives the protein CASSLNPMVIRGYEQYF. The chain combines TRBV7-2 with TRBJ2-7; D is perhaps TRBD2 (5 bases). With 2 bases removed from V and 3 bases from J, the gap between germline ends came to 20 bases. Germline values: CDR1 SGHTA, CDR2 FQGNSA. The CDR3 extends over 17 amino acids.

The gene calls are TRBV19 and TRBJ1-2; TRBD1 matches 9 bases. V was clipped by 1 base and J by 5 bases; unmatched bases: 5. The germline gives CDR1 LNHDA, CDR2 SQIVND (reference sequence). This CDR3 has 15 residues. The CDR3 DNA follows: TGTGCCAGTAGTATAGGCCCGACAGGGGGATATGGCTACACCTTC. Translation: CASSIGPTGGYGYTF.

This chain connects TRBV6-6 to TRBJ1-5; D is ambiguous. The V gene's germline CDR1 is MNHNY and CDR2 SVGAGI (reference sequence). Trimming removed 2 bases at V and 3 bases at J, with 5 bases between. The CDR3 extends over 13 amino acids. The CDR3 spells CASSYLHNQPQHF. In DNA, the CDR3 is TGTGCCAGCAGTTACCTCCACAATCAGCCCCAGCATTTT.

This clonotype occurred many times. V usage is TRBV7-2 and J usage is TRBJ2-1; TRBD2 aligns across 11 bases. This CDR3 is built from 17 residues. In germline, CDR1 is SGHTA, CDR2 FQGNSA. Trimming cost V 3 bases and J 10 bases; bases outside gene matches: 14. CDR3 coding DNA: TGTGCCAGCAGCTTGATCTCGACAATAGCGGGAGGGGGGGAGCAGTTCTTC. It specifies CASSLISTIAGGGEQFF.

This chain joins TRBV7-2 and TRBJ1-2; 7 nucleotides line up with TRBD1. The germline V gene has CDR1 SGHTA and CDR2 FQGNSA. The CDR3 has 14 amino acids. Trimming at V came to 1 base and at J to 8 bases, leaving 7 bases not matched to a gene. CDR3 sequence (DNA): TGTGCCAGCAGCTTAGGGGACAGCCGTCGGGGCTACACCTTC. Its protein product is CASSLGDSRRGYTF.

This chain uses TRBV19 with TRBJ1-6; tentatively, D is TRBD1 (5 bases). The CDR3 extends over 16 amino acids. V shed 3 bases and J shed 6 bases, with 15 bases lying between them. CDR1 is LNHDA, CDR2 SQIVND, per germline (reference sequence). CDR3 DNA: TGTGCCAGTAGTATCGGAGCGGGGACCGGTAATTCACCCCTCCACTTT. Protein product: CASSIGAGTGNSPLHF.

The genes are TRBV6-2 or TRBV6-3 and TRBJ2-1, with 12 bases aligning to TRBD2. This CDR3 has 16 residues. J lost 4 bases, V lost 5 bases, and 6 bases had no gene match. Germline V lookup: CDR1 MNHEY, CDR2 SVGEGT. The CDR3 DNA reads TGTGCCAGCAGTCACCTGCTAGCGGGAGGGTACAATGAGCAGTTCTTC. It translates to CASSHLLAGGYNEQFF.

Here the CDR3 DNA reads TGCGCCAGCCTGCGGGCGCCTAAGGACACTGAAGCTTTCTTT. Translated, it gives CASLRAPKDTEAFF. The chain uses TRBV5-1 and TRBJ1-1; D ambiguous. Per germline, CDR1 SGHRS and CDR2 YFSETQ. CDR3 size: 14 residues. V lost 7 bases and J 3 bases, leaving 16 bases between the germline ends.

At least ten counts were recorded for this clonotype. This chain connects TRBV27 to TRBJ1-6; D is unclear. V lost 6 bases to trimming and J lost 10 bases, with 13 bases between them. The CDR3 covers 13 residues. Germline lookup yields CDR1 MNHEY and CDR2 SMNVEV (reference sequence). CDR3 in amino acids: CASSHKEGSPLHF. The CDR3 DNA follows: TGTGCCAGCAGCCATAAAGAAGGATCACCCCTCCACTTT.

This clonotype was detected ten times or more. This chain uses TRBV7-2 with TRBJ1-6; possibly TRBD1 for D (6 bases). V dropped 5 bases and J dropped 10 bases, with 15 bases sitting between them. Germline CDR1 SGHTA, CDR2 FQGNSA. CDR3 length: 14 residues. The CDR3 DNA reads as TGTGCCAGCAGCCTGGACAGTTCCCCCTCACCCCTCCACTTT. Its protein product is CASSLDSSPSPLHF.

This clonotype was counted a few times. The chain links TRBV12-5 to TRBJ1-1; the match to TRBD1 covers 9 bases. The V and J ends lost 2 bases and 4 bases, in that order; junction bases with no gene match: 14. CDR1 is LGHNT, CDR2 FRNRAP, per germline. The CDR3 is made up of 18 amino acids. CDR3 sequence (DNA): TGTGCTAGTGGTTTGCGCTTCGGACAGGGGAGATCGGGCACTGAAGCTTTCTTT. This sequence encodes CASGLRFGQGRSGTEAFF. The entire variable domain, with the rest obtained from reference TRBV12-5 and TRBJ1-1, is as follows: DARVTQTPRHKVTEMGQEVTMRCQPILGHNTVFWYRQTMMQGLELLAYFRNRAPLDDSGMPKDRFSAEMPDATLATLKIQPSEPRDSAVYFCASGLRFGQGRSGTEAFFGQGTRLTVV.

The J gene is TRBJ1-2, the V gene TRBV11-3; TRBD1 is a possible D gene (6 bases). Germline V gives CDR1 SGHNT, CDR2 YENEEA. The CDR3 runs to 15 residues. V gave up 5 bases and J gave up 6 bases, with 19 bases separating them. The CDR3 loop reads CASSHRGRGVDGYTF. DNA for the CDR3: TGTGCCAGCAGCCACCGAGGGAGGGGGGTCGATGGCTACACCTTC.

This clonotype was seen a single time. The chain combines TRBV19 with TRBJ1-5; TRBD1 agrees at 8 bases. The germline V gene encodes CDR1 LNHDA and CDR2 SQIVND (reference sequence). There are 15 residues in the CDR3. V shed 4 bases, J shed 3 bases, and the junction held 5 bases outside the gene matches. This CDR3 is CASSNGQGVNQPQHF. In DNA, the CDR3 is TGTGCCAGTAGTAACGGACAGGGAGTCAATCAGCCCCAGCATTTT.

The table lists this clonotype with a few counts. The genes are TRBV12-3 or TRBV12-4 and TRBJ2-4, with a possible D match to TRBD1 (6 bases). The CDR3 spans 20 residues. V was clipped by 5 bases and J by 3 bases, with 29 bases between them. The CDR3 is CASSPSRIRQETPNKNIQYF. The DNA for the CDR3 is TGTGCCAGCAGTCCCAGCCGAATTAGACAGGAGACGCCGAACAAAAACATTCAGTACTTC.

The chain combines TRBV6-2 or TRBV6-3 with TRBJ2-2; D is perhaps TRBD1 (6 bases). The CDR3 runs 13 residues. The ends were cut back, 7 bases at V and 10 bases at J, with 16 bases in the middle. CDR1 is MNHEY, CDR2 SVGEGT, per germline. The CDR3 reads CASTTTRTVELFF. The CDR3 nucleotides are TGTGCCAGCACTACCACCAGGACAGTGGAGCTGTTTTTT.